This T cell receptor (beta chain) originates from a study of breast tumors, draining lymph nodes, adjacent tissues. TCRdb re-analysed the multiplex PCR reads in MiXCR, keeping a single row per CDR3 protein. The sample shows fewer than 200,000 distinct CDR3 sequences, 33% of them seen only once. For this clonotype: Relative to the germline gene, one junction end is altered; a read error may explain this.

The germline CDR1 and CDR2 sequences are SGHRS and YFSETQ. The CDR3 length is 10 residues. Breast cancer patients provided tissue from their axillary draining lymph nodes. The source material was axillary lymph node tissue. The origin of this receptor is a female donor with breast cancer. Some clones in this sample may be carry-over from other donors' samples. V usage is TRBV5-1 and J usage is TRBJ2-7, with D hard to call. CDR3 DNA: TGCGCCAGCGGATCCTACGGGCAGTACTTC. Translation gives CASGSYGQYF.